This T cell receptor beta chain appears in the sequencing data of a study of control samples from healthy donors and cancer patients. Germline CDR1 SGHDT, CDR2 YYEEEE. Between the trimmed V and J ends, which lost 6 bases and 0 bases, there was a span of 13 bases. The CDR3 is made up of 16 amino acids. Measured with immunoSEQ multiplex PCR; TCRdb has only the in-frame clones, and not every one. The sample consists of about 410,000 clones, 80% to 95% of them appearing once. The rearrangement uses TRBV5-6 and TRBJ2-6; no definite D call. The clonotype comes from a man in his forties with head and neck cancer. Input material: PBMCs. The CDR3 sequence is CASNPERRSGANVLTF. In DNA, the CDR3 is TGTGCCAGCAACCCCGAACGGCGCTCTGGGGCCAACGTCCTGACTTTC.